This TCR beta chain was sequenced for a study of blood T cells in healthy people across ages. Donors were systemically healthy Caucasian individuals from Russia aged about 6 to 90 years. Each of the donors had roughly 9.4 milliliters of peripheral blood drawn into EDTA-treated Vacutainer tubes. As to this clonotype: Its specificity is not known.

Together with a sample-barcoded 5' primer, a J-beta primer mix was included in a second PCR lasting about 6 to 11 cycles. TCRdb independently ran MiXCR on the 5' RACE reads; one entry per CDR3 protein. The repertoire has roughly 800,000 distinct CDR3 sequences, 55% to 75% of them found once; the top ten carry about 20%. Study-wide results and limits: With unsorted PBMCs, a conclusive comparison of naive versus antigen-experienced cells was not possible. It was the long-lived donors that had more naive CD4+ cells and higher diversity than aged donors.

This clonotype was sampled from a man aged 25-45 years in good health. The sequenced sample was blood.

The chain's CDR3 is CASSGQGSTGELFF. CDR3 DNA sequence: TGTGCCAGCAGCGGACAGGGAAGCACCGGGGAGCTGTTTTTT. The chain recombines TRBV27 with TRBJ2-2, with TRBD1 matching 8 bases. The CDR3 spans 14 residues. CDR1 is MNHEY, CDR2 SMNVEV, per germline (reference sequence). V lost 6 bases, J lost 4 bases, and 4 bases stayed unmatched.